The 19 T cell receptor beta chains given below trace back to one sample, sequenced in a study of tumor and adjacent non-tumor tissue in lung cancer. The library came from three nested PCR rounds adapted from ARM-PCR protocols. One entry per CDR3 protein, called by TCRdb with MiXCR from the multiplex PCR reads. The sample has 110,000 or so distinct CDR3 sequences, roughly 75% seen once. RNA was extracted from bulk tissue without any cell sorting. The specimen sequenced was lung tumor tissue. The receptors stem from a woman aged 55-75 years with non-small cell lung cancer.

With respect to this clonotype: A much bigger clone sits one base away, suggesting this may be a read error. V usage is TRBV5-6 and J usage is TRBJ2-2; no definite D call. The CDR3 spans 11 residues. Trimming cost V 5 bases and J 9 bases, with 8 bases left between them. CDR1 is SGHDT, CDR2 YYEEEE, per germline. The DNA of the CDR3 is TGTGCCAGCAGTAGGACCTGGGAGCTGTTTTTT. Its translation is CASSRTWELFF.

As regards this clonotype: At one end, the junction sequence differs from germline, possibly due to a read error. This chain joins TRBV11-3 and TRBJ1-6, with TRBD1 as a possible D gene (5 bases). The CDR3 is 15 amino acids. Germline CDR1 SGHNT, CDR2 YENEEA. The CDR3 loop is CASSLGDRYSSPLHF. In DNA form, the CDR3 reads TGTGCCAGCAGCTTAGGCGACAGATATAGTTCACCCCTCCACTTT.

A note on this clonotype: A much larger clonotype is one base distant, so this may be a read error. V is TRBV4-3 and J is TRBJ1-2; D unclear. Germline CDR1 LGHNA, CDR2 YSLEER. The CDR3 covers 13 residues. This CDR3 is CVSSQDSARGYTF. The CDR3 DNA is TGCGTCAGCAGCCAAGATTCAGCCCGGGGCTACACCTTC.

A note on this clonotype: This could be a read error, since a much larger clone is one nucleotide away. This chain links TRBV6-1 with TRBJ1-1; tentatively, D is TRBD1 (6 bases). The CDR3 runs 13 residues. CDR1 is MNHNS and CDR2 is SASEGT in the germline V gene. The CDR3 sequence: CASSETGWTEAIF. The CDR3 bases are TGTGCCAGCAGTGAAACAGGGTGGACTGAAGCTATCTTT.

This sequence joins TRBV6-2 or TRBV6-3 and TRBJ2-2; D may be TRBD2 (6 bases). The CDR3 covers 16 residues. V lost 2 bases to trimming and J lost 9 bases, with 19 bases between them. The germline V gene encodes CDR1 MNHEY and CDR2 SVGEGT. The CDR3 region is CASSYHRGGRARELFF. In DNA form, the CDR3 reads TGTGCCAGCAGTTACCATCGGGGAGGAAGGGCCCGGGAGCTGTTTTTT.

This clonotype showed up many times. V and J are TRBV4-3 and TRBJ2-7; no reliable D call. This CDR3 spans 15 amino acids. Germline V gives CDR1 LGHNA, CDR2 YSLEER. The ends were cut back, 0 bases at V and 0 bases at J, with 9 bases in the middle. CDR3 nucleotides: TGCGCCAGCAGCCAAGATCAGTACAGCTCCTACGAGCAGTACTTC. Its translation is CASSQDQYSSYEQYF.

Worth noting for this clonotype: Germline and junction disagree at one end, which may indicate a read error. The chain recombines TRBV20-1 with TRBJ2-1; weak D call: TRBD1 (6 bases). In germline, CDR1 is DFQATT, CDR2 SNEGSKA (reference sequence). This CDR3 has 16 residues. The CDR3 coding sequence is TGCAGTGCTAGAGTCCAAGGGGGATCATCCTGCAATGAGCTGTTCTTC. Translating it yields CSARVQGGSSCNELFF.

This chain links TRBV11-2 with TRBJ1-2; D unclear. V lost 7 bases to trimming and J lost 8 bases, with 23 bases between them. Germline assignment: CDR1 SGHAT and CDR2 FQNNGV. The CDR3 runs 15 residues. Written as DNA, the CDR3 is TGTGCCAGCAACTTGGAGGCGCATGGGGAAAGAGGCTACACCTTC. Protein sequence: CASNLEAHGERGYTF.

This clonotype has more than one count but fewer than ten. This sequence may be a read error, since a much larger clone differs from it by one base. J is TRBJ2-2 and V is TRBV20-1; TRBD2 is a possible D gene (5 bases). V dropped 1 base and J dropped 3 bases, with 12 bases sitting between them. The CDR3 extends over 15 amino acids. The germline CDR1 and CDR2 sequences are DFQATT and SNEGSKA (reference sequence). The CDR3 nucleotides are TGCAGTGCTAGAGTGGCGAGAGGGCACACCGGGGAGCTGTTTTTT. As protein: CSARVARGHTGELFF.

With regard to this clonotype: The junction shows a germline mismatch at one end, possibly a read error. The J gene is TRBJ2-1, the V gene TRBV4-3; TRBD2 agrees at 14 bases. The germline CDR1 and CDR2 sequences are LGHNA and YSLEER. The CDR3 has 15 amino acids. This CDR3 is CAGSHGTSGGNEQLF. CDR3 DNA: TGCGCCGGCAGCCACGGGACTAGCGGGGGCAATGAGCAGCTCTTC.

Note on this clonotype: The missing conserved phenylalanine or tryptophan at the end of this CDR3 makes a read error likely. No DNA is shown, since the ends of the CDR3 on it are uncertain; the CDR3 is the one TCRdb lists. J is TRBJ2-2 and V is TRBV11-2. The CDR3 is made up of 16 amino acids, end residues included. Looked up from germline, CDR1 is SGHAT and CDR2 is FQNNGV. The CDR3 here is CASSLVLAAHTEELLL.

Concerning this clonotype itself: A read error is possible here, since a much larger clone lies one base away. No conserved phenylalanine or tryptophan ends this CDR3, so it is likely a read error. The rearrangement uses TRBV10-3 and TRBJ2-7; possible D gene TRBD1, 6 bases. The ends were cut back, 5 bases at V and 7 bases at J, with 15 bases in the middle. Germline lookup yields CDR1 ENHRY and CDR2 SYGVKD. The CDR3 totals 13 residues. The CDR3 region is CAISWGQVGEQYL. CDR3 nucleotide sequence: TGTGCCATCAGTTGGGGACAAGTGGGAGAGCAGTACTTA.

As concerns this clonotype: The junction differs from germline at one of its ends, possibly a read error. The rearrangement uses TRBV20-1 and TRBJ2-1; maybe TRBD2 (7 bases). Looked up from germline, CDR1 is DFQATT and CDR2 is SNEGSKA (reference sequence). This CDR3 is 16 amino acids long. The CDR3 nucleotides read TGCAGTGCTAGAGTGGGTCAAGGGGGGGCGTACTATGAGCAGTCCTTC. It yields the protein CSARVGQGGAYYEQSF.

About this clonotype: The junction differs from germline at one of its ends, possibly a read error. The chain recombines TRBV11-1 with TRBJ1-1; no firm D call. The germline CDR1 and CDR2 sequences are SGHAT and FQDESV (reference sequence). CDR3 length: 13 residues. In DNA, the CDR3 is TGTGTCAGCAGCTTATTTACAGAAACTGAAGCTTTCTTT. The encoded protein is CVSSLFTETEAFF.

This clonotype was counted a single time. V and J are TRBV20-1 and TRBJ2-7; 13 nucleotides agree with TRBD2. After removal of 4 bases from V and 8 bases from J, the junction contained 8 bases not matched to a gene. The CDR3 runs to 14 residues. The germline V gene encodes CDR1 DFQATT and CDR2 SNEGSKA (reference sequence). CDR3 sequence (DNA): TGCAGTGCTATACTAGCGGGGGGGCAGGGTAAGCAGTACTTC. This sequence encodes CSAILAGGQGKQYF.

This clonotype was recorded only once. Just one base apart from a much larger clone, this may be a read error. The chain employs TRBV5-6 and TRBJ2-3, with D tentatively TRBD1 or TRBD2 (5 bases each). Germline CDR1 SGHDT, CDR2 YYEEEE. The CDR3 is made up of 14 amino acids. V dropped 1 base and J dropped 8 bases, with 14 bases sitting between them. The CDR3 sequence: CASSLTNQGVTQYF. As DNA, the CDR3 is TGTGCCAGCAGCTTGACCAATCAGGGAGTTACGCAGTATTTT.

Regarding this clonotype: A read error is possible here, since a much larger clone lies one base away. J is TRBJ2-2 and V is TRBV4-1; 8 bases are shared with TRBD2. The CDR3 has 16 residues. CDR1 and CDR2 from the germline V gene are MGHRA and YSYEKL. With 4 bases clipped from V and 0 bases from J, the junction kept 4 bases outside the gene matches. The CDR3 here is CASSLLADTNTGELFF. The DNA of the CDR3 is TGCGCCAGCAGCCTACTAGCGGATACGAACACCGGGGAGCTGTTTTTT.

V and J are TRBV29-1 and TRBJ2-2; 11 bases are shared with TRBD2. This CDR3 region has 17 residues. The J segment lost 1 base and the V segment lost 8 bases, leaving 12 bases of the junction unmatched. Germline lookup yields CDR1 SQVTM and CDR2 ANQGSEA. The CDR3 DNA sequence: TGCAGCATCGAGGAGGTAGCGGGAGGGCAGAACACCGGGGAGCTGTTTTTT. The encoded protein is CSIEEVAGGQNTGELFF.

On this clonotype: This could be a read error, since a much larger clone is one nucleotide away. J is TRBJ2-1 and V is TRBV4-3; 9 positions match TRBD2. The germline gives CDR1 LGHNA, CDR2 YSLEER. The CDR3 runs to 14 residues. V shed 4 bases and J 5 bases; nucleotides not matched to a gene: 3. The DNA for the CDR3 is TGCGCCAGCAGCCGTAGCGGGAGCCACAATGAGCAGTTCTTC. Its protein product is CASSRSGSHNEQFF.